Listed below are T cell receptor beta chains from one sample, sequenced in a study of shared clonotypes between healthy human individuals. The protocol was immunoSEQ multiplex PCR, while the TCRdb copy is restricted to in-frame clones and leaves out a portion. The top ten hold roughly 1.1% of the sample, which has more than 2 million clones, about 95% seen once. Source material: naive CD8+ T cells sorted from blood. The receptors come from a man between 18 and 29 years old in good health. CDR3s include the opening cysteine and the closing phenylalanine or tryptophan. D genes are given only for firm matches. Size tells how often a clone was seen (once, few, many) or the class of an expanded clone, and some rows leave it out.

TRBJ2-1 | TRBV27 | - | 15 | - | CASQAFESSYNEQFF | TGTGCCAGCCAGGCTTTTGAGAGCTCCTACAATGAGCAGTTCTTC
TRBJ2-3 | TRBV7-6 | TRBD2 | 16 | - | CASSLIASGSTDTQYF | TGTGCCAGCAGCTTAATCGCTAGCGGGAGCACAGATACGCAGTATTTT
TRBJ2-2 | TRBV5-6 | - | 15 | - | CASSFGDANTGELFF | TGTGCCAGCAGCTTTGGGGACGCGAACACCGGGGAGCTGTTTTTT
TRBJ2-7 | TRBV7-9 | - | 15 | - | CASSPFLQGVYEQYF | TGTGCCAGCAGCCCATTCCTTCAGGGTGTCTACGAGCAGTACTTC
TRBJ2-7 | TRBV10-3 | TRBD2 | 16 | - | CAISEGSTSGSYEQYF | TGTGCCATCAGTGAGGGATCGACTAGCGGGAGTTACGAGCAGTACTTC
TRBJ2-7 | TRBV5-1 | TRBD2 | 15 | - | CASSLTSESSYEQYF | TGCGCCAGCAGCTTGACTAGCGAAAGCTCCTACGAGCAGTACTTC
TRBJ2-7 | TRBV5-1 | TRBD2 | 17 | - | CASSSRTSGRTTYEQYF | TGCGCCAGCAGCTCACGGACTAGCGGGAGGACCACCTACGAGCAGTACTTC
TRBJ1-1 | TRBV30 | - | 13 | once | CAWSVSGSTEAFF | TGTGCCTGGAGTGTAAGTGGGAGCACTGAAGCTTTCTTT
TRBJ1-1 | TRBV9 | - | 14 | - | CASSVAGASTEAFF | TGTGCCAGCAGCGTAGCAGGGGCAAGCACTGAAGCTTTCTTT
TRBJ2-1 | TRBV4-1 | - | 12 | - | CASSARVNEQFF | TGCGCCAGCAGCGCTAGAGTCAATGAGCAGTTCTTC
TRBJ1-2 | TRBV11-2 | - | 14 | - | CASSLDPENYGYTF | TGTGCCAGCAGCTTAGATCCGGAAAATTATGGCTACACCTTC
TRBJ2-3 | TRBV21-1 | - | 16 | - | CASSAREGTSTDTQYF | TGTGCCAGCAGCGCGCGGGAGGGGACGAGCACAGATACGCAGTATTTT
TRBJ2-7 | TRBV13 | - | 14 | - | CASSLSTQADEQYF | TGTGCCAGCAGCTTGTCCACCCAAGCCGACGAGCAGTACTTC
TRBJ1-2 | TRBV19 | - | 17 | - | CASSINLPDWAGYGYTF | TGTGCCAGTAGTATAAACCTCCCTGACTGGGCAGGCTATGGCTACACCTTC
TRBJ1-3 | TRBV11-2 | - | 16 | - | CASSSSPHAGRITIYF | TGTGCCAGCAGCTCATCTCCTCACGCGGGGAGGATCACCATATATTTT
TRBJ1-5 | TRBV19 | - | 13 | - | CAVGQWGNQPQHF | TGTGCCGTGGGGCAGTGGGGCAATCAGCCCCAGCATTTT
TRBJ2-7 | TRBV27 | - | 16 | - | CASSPSKVLYPYEQYF | TGTGCCAGCAGTCCCAGCAAGGTCCTATACCCCTACGAGCAGTACTTC
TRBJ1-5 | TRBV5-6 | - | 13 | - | CASSLGSNQPQHF | TGTGCCAGCAGCTTAGGTAGCAATCAGCCCCAGCATTTT
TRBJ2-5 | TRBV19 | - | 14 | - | CASSKDREGETQYF | TGTGCCAGTAGTAAGGACAGGGAGGGGGAGACCCAGTACTTC
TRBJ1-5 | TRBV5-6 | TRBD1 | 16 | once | CASSLGTGAGNQPQHF | TGTGCCAGCAGCTTGGGGACAGGGGCAGGCAATCAGCCCCAGCATTTT
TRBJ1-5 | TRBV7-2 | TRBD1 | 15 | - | CASSLEGASNQPQHF | TGTGCCAGCAGCCTGGAGGGGGCTAGCAATCAGCCCCAGCATTTT
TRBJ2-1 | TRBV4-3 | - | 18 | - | CASSQDGLGESSYNEQFF | TGCGCCAGCAGCCAAGACGGTTTGGGCGAGAGCTCCTACAATGAGCAGTTCTTC
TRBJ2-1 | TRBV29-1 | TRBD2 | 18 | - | CSVDPAGLAGGLDNEQFF | TGCAGCGTTGACCCCGCGGGACTAGCGGGGGGGCTAGACAATGAGCAGTTCTTC
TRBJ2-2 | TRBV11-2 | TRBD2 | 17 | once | CASSFWVLAGPTGELFF | TGTGCCAGCAGCTTTTGGGTACTAGCGGGACCCACCGGGGAGCTGTTTTTT
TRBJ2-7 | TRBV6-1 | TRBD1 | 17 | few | CASSESWRDRGVHEQYF | TGTGCCAGCAGTGAGAGTTGGCGGGACAGGGGAGTCCACGAGCAGTACTTC
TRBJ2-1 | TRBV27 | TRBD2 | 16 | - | CASSWVLAGGRDEQFF | TGTGCCAGCAGCTGGGTTCTAGCGGGAGGGCGGGATGAGCAGTTCTTC
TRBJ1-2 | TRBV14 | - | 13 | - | CASSLGQSYGYTF | TGTGCCAGCAGCCTAGGTCAGTCCTATGGCTACACCTTC
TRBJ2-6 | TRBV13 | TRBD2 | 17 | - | CASSLTSGRSGANVLTF | TGTGCCAGCAGCCTAACTAGCGGGCGCTCTGGGGCCAACGTCCTGACTTTC
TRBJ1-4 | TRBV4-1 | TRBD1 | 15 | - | CASSQVTGGGEKLFF | TGCGCCAGCAGCCAAGTGACAGGGGGGGGTGAAAAACTGTTTTTT
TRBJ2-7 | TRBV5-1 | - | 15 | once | CASSLVGSGSYEQYF | TGCGCCAGCAGCTTGGTCGGGAGTGGTTCCTACGAGCAGTACTTC
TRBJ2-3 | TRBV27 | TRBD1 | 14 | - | CASSHRGSTDTQYF | TGTGCCAGCAGTCACAGGGGGTCAACTGATACGCAGTATTTT
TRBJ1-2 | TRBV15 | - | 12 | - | CATSPNRYGYTF | TGTGCCACCAGCCCCAACCGTTACGGCTACACCTTC
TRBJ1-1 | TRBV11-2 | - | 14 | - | CASSLTGSGTEAFF | TGTGCCAGCAGCCTCACAGGGTCCGGGACTGAAGCTTTCTTT
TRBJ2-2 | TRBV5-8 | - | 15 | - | CASSLMGSGTGELFF | TGTGCCAGCAGCTTGATGGGGTCGGGGACCGGGGAGCTGTTTTTT
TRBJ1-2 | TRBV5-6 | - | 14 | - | CASTFGTPNYGYTF | TGTGCCAGCACCTTCGGGACACCAAACTATGGCTACACCTTC
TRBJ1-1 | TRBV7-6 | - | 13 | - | CASSLVRGSPPFF | TGTGCCAGCAGCTTAGTTCGAGGGAGCCCTCCCTTCTTT
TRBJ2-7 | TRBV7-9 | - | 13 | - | CASNRDGAYEQYF | TGTGCCAGCAACCGGGACGGCGCCTACGAGCAGTACTTC
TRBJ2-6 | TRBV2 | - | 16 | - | CASELQRFTGANVLTF | TGTGCCAGTGAACTCCAGAGGTTTACTGGGGCCAACGTCCTGACTTTC
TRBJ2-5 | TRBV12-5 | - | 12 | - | CASGLDRETQYF | TGTGCTAGTGGTTTGGATCGAGAGACCCAGTACTTC
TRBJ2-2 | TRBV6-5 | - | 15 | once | CASSFVSGNTGELFF | TGTGCCAGCAGTTTCGTTAGCGGGAACACCGGGGAGCTGTTTTTT
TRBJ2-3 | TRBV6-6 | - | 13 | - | CASSWTHTDTQYF | TGTGCCAGCAGTTGGACCCACACAGATACGCAGTATTTT
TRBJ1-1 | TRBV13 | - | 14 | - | CASSLGRRNTEAFF | TGTGCCAGCAGCTTAGGCCGCAGGAACACTGAAGCTTTCTTT
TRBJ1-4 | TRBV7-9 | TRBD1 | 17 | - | CASSFSGAGGTNEKLFF | TGTGCCAGCAGCTTCTCCGGGGCAGGGGGAACTAATGAAAAACTGTTTTTT
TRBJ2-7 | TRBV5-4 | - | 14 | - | CASGDPGETYEQYF | TGTGCCAGCGGGGACCCGGGGGAGACCTACGAGCAGTACTTC
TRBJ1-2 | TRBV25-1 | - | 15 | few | CASSEYLTGTGGYTF | TGTGCCAGCAGTGAATATCTTACGGGGACGGGCGGCTACACCTTC
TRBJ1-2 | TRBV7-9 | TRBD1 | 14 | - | CASSSGGANYGYTF | TGTGCCAGCAGCTCAGGGGGGGCTAACTATGGCTACACCTTC
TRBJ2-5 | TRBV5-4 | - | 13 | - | CASSFGTPETQYF | TGTGCCAGCAGCTTCGGGACCCCGGAGACCCAGTACTTC
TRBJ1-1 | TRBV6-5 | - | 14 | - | CASSYGWGGTEAFF | TGTGCCAGCAGTTACGGCTGGGGAGGTACTGAAGCTTTCTTT
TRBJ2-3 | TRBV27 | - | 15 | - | CASSLILSAANTQYF | TGTGCCAGCAGTTTGATATTATCCGCCGCCAATACGCAGTATTTT
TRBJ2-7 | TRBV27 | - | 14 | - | CASSYGQGFYEQYF | TGTGCCAGCAGTTATGGGCAGGGCTTTTACGAGCAGTACTTC
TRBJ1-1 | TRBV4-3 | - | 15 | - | CASSPVSEGKTEAFF | TGCGCCAGCAGCCCCGTTTCCGAGGGAAAAACTGAAGCTTTCTTT
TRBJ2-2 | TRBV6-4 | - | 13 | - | CASSDSLRAELFF | TGTGCCAGCAGTGACTCCTTGAGGGCCGAGCTGTTTTTT